These T cell receptor beta chains were read from a single sample in a study of CD8+ T cells in alopecia areata. The table came from immunoSEQ multiplex PCR; TCRdb's copy has only in-frame clones and leaves some out. The sample has 110,000 or so clones, 50% to 75% seen once. The specimen was CD8+ T cells sorted from blood, collected at week 4, from a patient treated with tofacitinib. The receptors were gathered from a human donor with alopecia areata. Both conserved end residues are part of each CDR3. Each record gives: J gene, clone size, V gene, CDR3 length, CDR3 protein. Clone size, where shown, is once, few, many, or a class for clones that have expanded.

J: TRBJ2-3
size: .
V: TRBV27
length: 16
CDR3: CASSPTSGGSTDTQYF

J: TRBJ1-6
size: .
V: TRBV30
length: 11
CDR3: CALNYNSPLHF

J: TRBJ2-7
size: few
V: TRBV7-9
length: 13
CDR3: CASDRDGLREQYF

J: TRBJ2-1
size: .
V: TRBV5-1
length: 18
CDR3: CASSGFGDTGTLINEQFF

J: TRBJ1-2
size: few
V: TRBV2
length: 14
CDR3: CASSESRDEDGYTF

J: TRBJ1-5
size: .
V: TRBV5-4
length: 13
CDR3: CASSSGQGSPQHF

J: TRBJ1-3
size: .
V: TRBV29-1
length: 14
CDR3: CSVHLRNQGNTIYF

J: TRBJ1-2
size: .
V: TRBV9
length: 14
CDR3: CASSATSDSIGYTF

J: TRBJ2-6
size: .
V: TRBV5-6
length: 17
CDR3: CASSLGGLPSGANVLTF

J: TRBJ2-5
size: .
V: TRBV29-1
length: 13
CDR3: CSVYRGLQETQYF

J: TRBJ2-5
size: once
V: TRBV30
length: 15
CDR3: CAWRPGQGNKETQYF

J: TRBJ2-7
size: few
V: TRBV27
length: 12
CDR3: CASSLQGEEQYF

J: TRBJ2-7
size: .
V: TRBV7-9
length: 14
CDR3: CASSLVGTLSEQYF

J: TRBJ2-3
size: .
V: TRBV4-1
length: 17
CDR3: CASSQSRLLHRTDTQYF

J: TRBJ2-7
size: medium-sized
V: TRBV7-9
length: 15
CDR3: CASSLAPQTYYEQYF

J: TRBJ2-5
size: .
V: TRBV4-1
length: 15
CDR3: CASRPGTSGGWPQYF

J: TRBJ2-5
size: .
V: TRBV7-9
length: 14
CDR3: CASSSQGARETQYF

J: TRBJ1-5
size: .
V: TRBV28
length: 16
CDR3: CASTPAGTGWNQPQHF

J: TRBJ2-7
size: few
V: TRBV7-2
length: 14
CDR3: CASSSPHGGYEQYF

J: TRBJ2-1
size: .
V: TRBV5-1
length: 16
CDR3: CASSTGQGSSYNEQFF

J: TRBJ2-3
size: .
V: TRBV27
length: 15
CDR3: CASSLSWSSTDTQYF

J: TRBJ2-7
size: .
V: TRBV30
length: 15
CDR3: CAWTPGAGTFYEQYF

J: TRBJ2-1
size: .
V: TRBV7-9
length: 13
CDR3: CASSLEVNNEQFF

J: TRBJ2-6
size: few
V: TRBV6-6
length: 14
CDR3: CASSYNSGANVLTF

J: TRBJ2-3
size: few
V: TRBV30
length: 13
CDR3: CAWVPPFPDTQYF

J: TRBJ1-2
size: once
V: TRBV25-1
length: 12
CDR3: CASSEGDNGYTF

J: TRBJ2-7
size: .
V: TRBV11-2
length: 14
CDR3: CASSLVDVSYEQYF

J: TRBJ2-5
size: .
V: TRBV10-3
length: 15
CDR3: CAISAANSKEETQYF

J: TRBJ2-7
size: .
V: TRBV28
length: 13
CDR3: CASSLGGTYEQYF

J: TRBJ2-7
size: .
V: TRBV13
length: 14
CDR3: CASSLEAAVNEQYF

J: TRBJ2-3
size: .
V: TRBV4-1
length: 14
CDR3: CASSQGPVTDTQYF

J: TRBJ2-1
size: .
V: TRBV29-1
length: 14
CDR3: CSVEEPGGLGEQFF

J: TRBJ1-1
size: .
V: TRBV29-1
length: 11
CDR3: CSVIRGTEAFF

J: TRBJ1-2
size: .
V: TRBV29-1
length: 11
CDR3: CSVDEGLGYTF

J: TRBJ1-1
size: .
V: TRBV29-1
length: 12
CDR3: CSVEDGGFEAFF

J: TRBJ2-3
size: .
V: TRBV5-4
length: 12
CDR3: CASSWAGDTQYF

J: TRBJ2-5
size: .
V: TRBV7-9
length: 12
CDR3: CASSQYQETQYF

J: TRBJ1-1
size: .
V: TRBV2
length: 13
CDR3: CASTDSGGTEAFF

J: TRBJ2-3
size: .
V: TRBV19
length: 16
CDR3: CASSTLQGRDTDTQYF

J: TRBJ2-5
size: .
V: TRBV6-1
length: 13
CDR3: CASSVLPSETQYF

J: TRBJ2-5
size: few
V: TRBV29-1
length: 15
CDR3: CSVHSGTAYQETQYF

J: TRBJ2-7
size: .
V: TRBV9
length: 14
CDR3: CASSPSGQGNVQYF

J: TRBJ2-7
size: .
V: TRBV7-8
length: 12
CDR3: CASSPEENEQYF

J: TRBJ2-4
size: .
V: TRBV5-6
length: 14
CDR3: CASSFGTGRNIQYF